This TCR beta chain was observed in a study of blood T cell repertoires in COVID-19. Study-wide background: In each case, the material was cDNA or gDNA derived from T cells, B-cell-depleted T cells, or PBMCs.

Sequencing used immunoSEQ multiplex PCR; TCRdb keeps in-frame clones, though not all of them. The sample lists hundreds of thousands of clones; about 82% were seen once. The clonotype originates from a man aged 45-65 years with active or convalescent COVID-19. The sequenced sample was peripheral blood.

CDR3 in DNA: TGTGCCAGCAGCCAAACCCCCGCGGCCGGCTACGAGCAGTACTTC. Translation: CASSQTPAAGYEQYF. The V call is TRBV3-1 (or the pseudogene TRBV3-2), the J call TRBJ2-7; D unresolved. The CDR3 spans 15 residues. Trimming shortened V by 2 bases and J by 3 bases, and 14 bases separated the two germline ends. Germline CDR1 LGHDT, CDR2 YNNKEL (reference sequence).